The 24 T cell receptor beta chains presented below share a single source sample, sequenced in a study of somatic mutations in cytotoxic T cells in rheumatoid arthritis. Libraries were prepared by immunoSEQ multiplex PCR; TCRdb keeps only in-frame clonotypes and omits some of them. The data contain around 15,000 clones, more than 70% of them singletons. The sample was CD8+ T cells sorted from blood. These receptors were obtained from an adult with rheumatoid arthritis.

This clone is medium-sized by share. This chain uses TRBV7-2 with TRBJ1-4; possibly TRBD1 for D (5 bases). Germline V gene lookup returns CDR1 SGHTA and CDR2 FQGNSA. Trimming shortened V by 5 bases and J by 0 bases, and 13 bases separated the two germline ends. This CDR3 spans 16 amino acids. The DNA for the CDR3 is TGTGCCAGCAGCCGTTTGGGGGTTGCAACTAATGAAAAACTGTTTTTT. This gives the protein CASSRLGVATNEKLFF.

This clone was counted between two and nine times. The chain has TRBV4-3 and TRBJ2-7; D is unresolved. Trimming removed 0 bases at V and 7 bases at J, with 13 bases between. CDR1 is LGHNA, CDR2 YSLEER, per germline. This CDR3 has 14 amino acids. For the CDR3, the DNA is TGCGCCAGCAGCCAAGATCGTCCTAATCGGGAGCAGTACTTC. This translates into CASSQDRPNREQYF.

V usage is TRBV15 and J usage is TRBJ2-7; D is undetermined. The length of the CDR3 is 15 residues. V lost 5 bases, J lost 5 bases, and 19 bases lay in between. Germline V lookup: CDR1 LNHNV, CDR2 YYDKDF (reference sequence). CDR3 coding DNA: TGTGCCACCAGCCCGAGCTCGGACGCCTACGACGAGCAGTACTTC. Translation gives CATSPSSDAYDEQYF.

Worth noting for this clone: Other DNA sequences within the sample encode an identical CDR3. J is TRBJ2-7 and V is TRBV7-9; possible D gene TRBD2, 6 bases. This CDR3 is built from 13 residues. Germline V gene sequence: CDR1 SEHNR, CDR2 FQNEAQ (reference sequence). V lost 4 bases and J 4 bases, leaving 11 bases between the germline ends. In DNA, the CDR3 is TGTGCCAGCAGCTCTGGGGGGTCGTACGAGCAGTACTTC. Its protein product is CASSSGGSYEQYF.

The chain combines TRBV28 with TRBJ1-5; unclear D gene. This CDR3 is built from 12 residues. Trimming took 2 bases from V and 9 from J, leaving 8 bases between them. Germline V gene lookup returns CDR1 MDHEN and CDR2 SYDVKM. The CDR3 nucleotides read TGTGCCAGCAGTTTAGGACTCACGCCCCAGCATTTT. Protein: CASSLGLTPQHF.

The V call is TRBV27, the J call TRBJ1-2, with 9 bases identical to TRBD1. The CDR3 runs to 15 residues. V gave up 6 bases and J gave up 8 bases; unmatched junction bases: 13. CDR1 and CDR2 (germline): MNHEY, SMNVEV (reference sequence). The chain's CDR3 is CASRGQGGFGSGYTF. The DNA for the CDR3 is TGTGCCAGCAGGGGACAGGGAGGCTTTGGGTCGGGCTACACCTTC.

The J gene is TRBJ1-1, the V gene TRBV6-5; D is ambiguous. The CDR3 has 13 residues. The V gene's germline CDR1 is MNHEY and CDR2 SVGAGI. V was cut by 4 bases and J by 0 bases, with 6 bases left in between. The CDR3 DNA reads TGTGCCAGCAGTTTGGGGATGAACACTGAAGCTTTCTTT. Its protein product is CASSLGMNTEAFF.

The chain is built from TRBV7-7 and TRBJ2-7; 11 bases fit TRBD2. V dropped 5 bases and J dropped 3; count of bases not matched to a gene: 9. The CDR3 extends over 16 amino acids. Germline CDR1 SSHAT, CDR2 FNYEAQ (reference sequence). This CDR3 is CASSPHTSGRLYEQYF. The DNA of the CDR3 is TGTGCCAGCAGCCCACATACTAGCGGGAGACTCTACGAGCAGTACTTC.

The chain joins TRBV6-5 to TRBJ2-3; perhaps TRBD2 as D (6 bases). V lost 4 bases and J 5 bases, leaving 16 bases between the germline ends. From germline, CDR1 is MNHEY and CDR2 SVGAGI. The CDR3 covers 15 residues. The CDR3 sequence is CASSLSGGTRDTQYF. CDR3 sequence (DNA): TGTGCCAGCAGTTTGTCCGGCGGGACCAGAGATACGCAGTATTTT.

The sample holds one count of this clone. The rearrangement joins TRBV6-8 to TRBJ2-5; 14 nucleotides line up with TRBD2. V lost 7 bases and J lost 5; bases outside the gene matches: 12. CDR3 size: 17 residues. The germline CDR1 and CDR2 sequences are MNHGY and SAAAGT. The CDR3 protein is CASITGLAGGPPETQYF. The CDR3 DNA sequence: TGTGCCAGCATCACTGGACTAGCGGGAGGCCCGCCCGAGACCCAGTACTTC.

In its sample, this clone ranks as medium-sized (0.01 to 0.1%). V usage is TRBV27 and J usage is TRBJ1-2, with 11 bases identical to TRBD1. V trimming: 5 bases; J trimming: 1 base; junction bases outside the gene matches: 3. The length of the CDR3 is 15 residues. Per the germline V gene, CDR1 is MNHEY and CDR2 is SMNVEV (reference sequence). The DNA of the CDR3 is TGTGCCAGCAGTCCCGGGACAGGGGGTAACTATGGCTACACCTTC. It codes for CASSPGTGGNYGYTF.

The V and J genes are TRBV19 and TRBJ2-7; a possible D gene is TRBD1 (7 bases). This CDR3 has 15 amino acids. CDR1 is LNHDA, CDR2 SQIVND, per germline (reference sequence). V lost 4 bases to trimming and J lost 4 bases, with 17 bases between them. The CDR3 DNA sequence: TGTGCCAGTAGTACCCAGGGGGGACGGTGGTACGAGCAGTACTTC. Translation: CASSTQGGRWYEQYF.

In this sample, this clone turned up a few times. This sequence joins TRBV9 and TRBJ2-1; possible D gene TRBD2, 6 bases. This CDR3 comprises 15 residues. V lost 6 bases and J lost 1, with 14 bases in between. The germline V gene has CDR1 SGDLS and CDR2 YYNGEE. The CDR3 spells CASTPGTESYNEQFF. CDR3 nucleotide sequence: TGTGCCAGCACCCCCGGGACTGAATCCTACAATGAGCAGTTCTTC.

The genes are TRBV9 and TRBJ2-1; perhaps TRBD2 as D (5 bases). Germline CDR1 is SGDLS and CDR2 is YYNGEE. The CDR3 contains 16 residues. The V end lost 0 bases, the J end lost 7 bases, and 17 bases lay between the germline ends. The CDR3 bases are TGTGCCAGCAGCGTAGGAGCGGTTAGCCTAGGGAATGAGCAGTTCTTC. Translating it yields CASSVGAVSLGNEQFF.

The chain combines TRBV6-5 with TRBJ2-7; 8 nucleotides agree with TRBD1. The CDR3 totals 16 residues. The trim removed 2 bases at V and 4 bases at J, leaving 10 bases unmatched. Per germline, CDR1 MNHEY and CDR2 SVGAGI. The CDR3 DNA is TGTGCCAGCAGTTACACTGCCCTCCAGGGGGCTTACGAGCAGTACTTC. Its protein is CASSYTALQGAYEQYF.

This chain connects TRBV7-9 to TRBJ2-2; 9 bases map to TRBD1. This CDR3 has 17 residues. Germline V CDR1 and CDR2: SEHNR, FQNEAQ (reference sequence). V was pared by 5 bases and J by 2 bases, with 9 bases of the junction left unmatched. The CDR3 nucleotides read TGTGCCAGCAGCCACCCCGGACAGGGGAGAAACACCGGGGAGCTGTTTTTT. Residues: CASSHPGQGRNTGELFF.

The sample holds one count of this clone. The chain combines TRBV19 with TRBJ1-2, with D possibly being TRBD1 (6 bases). The V and J ends lost 2 bases and 0 bases respectively, with 13 bases between them. This CDR3 is 16 amino acids long. Germline V lookup: CDR1 LNHDA, CDR2 SQIVND (reference sequence). CDR3 sequence: CASSILTGPANYGYTF. The CDR3 DNA follows: TGTGCCAGTAGTATACTTACAGGGCCCGCTAACTATGGCTACACCTTC.

The CDR3 is CSVAIGQENTEAFF. The CDR3 DNA is TGCAGCGTTGCCATCGGACAGGAGAACACTGAAGCTTTCTTT. This chain links TRBV29-1 with TRBJ1-1, with TRBD1 identical over 7 bases. The germline CDR1 and CDR2 sequences are SQVTM and ANQGSEA. The CDR3 is 14 residues long. J was trimmed by 1 base and V by 4 bases; bases with no gene match: 6.

This sequence joins TRBV27 and TRBJ1-5; D is perhaps TRBD1 (6 bases). The CDR3 covers 16 residues. Trimming stripped 7 bases from V and 1 base from J, with 17 bases between. Germline values: CDR1 MNHEY, CDR2 SMNVEV (reference sequence). DNA of the CDR3: TGTGCCAGCAAAAACCCCGACAGGTTCAGCAATCAGCCCCAGCATTTT. It translates to CASKNPDRFSNQPQHF.

The rearrangement joins TRBV2 to TRBJ2-2, with 13 bases that match TRBD2. This CDR3 has 18 amino acids. In germline, CDR1 is SNHLY, CDR2 FYNNEI. The ends lost 5 bases at V and 3 bases at J; junction bases unmatched: 9. DNA of the CDR3: TGTGCCAGCAGTACGGGACTAGCGGGATATAGCGACACCGGGGAGCTGTTTTTT. It encodes CASSTGLAGYSDTGELFF.

The chain carries TRBV2 and TRBJ1-5, with 10 positions matching TRBD1. Trimming removed 6 bases from V and 11 bases from J; junction bases left unmatched: 10. The CDR3 extends over 14 amino acids. Germline V CDR1 and CDR2: SNHLY, FYNNEI. CDR3 loop: CASRGDRGQRSQHF. In DNA form, the CDR3 reads TGTGCCAGCAGGGGCGACAGGGGGCAGAGGTCCCAGCATTTT.

The chain carries TRBV27 and TRBJ1-4; D remains ambiguous. The CDR3 loop spans 15 amino acids. The germline V gene encodes CDR1 MNHEY and CDR2 SMNVEV (reference sequence). V lost 8 bases and J 5 bases, leaving 18 bases between the germline ends. The CDR3 loop reads CASRRYVRRNEKLFF. The CDR3 nucleotides are TGTGCCAGCCGCCGCTATGTCAGGAGGAATGAAAAACTGTTTTTT.

The gene calls are TRBV19 and TRBJ2-7, with 7 positions matching TRBD2. This CDR3 has 17 amino acids. V shed 3 bases, J shed 2 bases, and the junction held 13 bases outside the gene matches. The germline V gene has CDR1 LNHDA and CDR2 SQIVND (reference sequence). The CDR3: CASSIINPSGEPYEQYF. CDR3 sequence (DNA): TGTGCCAGTAGTATCATAAACCCTAGCGGAGAGCCCTACGAGCAGTACTTC. Full variable domain (outside the CDR3, taken from reference TRBV19 and TRBJ2-7): DGGITQSPKYLFRKEGQNVTLSCEQNLNHDAMYWYRQDPGQGLRLIYYSQIVNDFQKGDIAEGYSVSREKKESFPLTVTSAQKNPTAFYLCASSIINPSGEPYEQYFGPGTRLTVT.

V usage is TRBV28 and J usage is TRBJ1-2, with no clear D. Between the trimmed V and J ends, which lost 5 bases and 2 bases, there was a span of 15 bases. The CDR3 contains 15 residues. Looked up from germline, CDR1 is MDHEN and CDR2 is SYDVKM. The CDR3 DNA is TGTGCCAGCAGTCGTGAAAGGTTCGGGAACTATGGCTACACCTTC. The encoded protein is CASSRERFGNYGYTF.